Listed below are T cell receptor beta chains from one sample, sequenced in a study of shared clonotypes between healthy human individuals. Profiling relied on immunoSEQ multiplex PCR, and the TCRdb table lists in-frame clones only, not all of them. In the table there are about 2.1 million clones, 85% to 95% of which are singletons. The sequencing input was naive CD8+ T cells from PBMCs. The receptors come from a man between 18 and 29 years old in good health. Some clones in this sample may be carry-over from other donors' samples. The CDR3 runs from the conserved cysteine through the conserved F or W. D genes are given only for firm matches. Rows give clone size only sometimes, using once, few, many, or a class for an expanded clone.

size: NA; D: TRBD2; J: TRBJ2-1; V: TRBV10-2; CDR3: CASSAGSGRAYNEQFF; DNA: TGCGCCAGCAGTGCGGGTAGCGGGAGGGCCTACAATGAGCAGTTCTTC
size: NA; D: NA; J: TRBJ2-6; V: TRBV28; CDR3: CATFPRRLSGANVLTF; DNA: TGTGCCACCTTCCCCCGCCGTCTTTCTGGGGCCAACGTCCTGACTTTC
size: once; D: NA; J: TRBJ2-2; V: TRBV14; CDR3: CASSQDRQTGELFF; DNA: TGTGCCAGCAGCCAAGATCGCCAAACCGGGGAGCTGTTTTTT
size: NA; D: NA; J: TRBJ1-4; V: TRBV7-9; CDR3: CASGARVVATNEKLFF; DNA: TGTGCCAGCGGAGCACGGGTTGTTGCAACTAATGAAAAACTGTTTTTT
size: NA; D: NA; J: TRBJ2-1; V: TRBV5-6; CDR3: CASSREGYNEQFF; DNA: TGTGCCAGCAGCAGAGAGGGGTACAATGAGCAGTTCTTC
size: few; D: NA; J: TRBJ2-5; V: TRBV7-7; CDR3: CASSSTAVQETQYF; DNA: TGTGCCAGCAGCTCGACGGCGGTTCAAGAGACCCAGTACTTC
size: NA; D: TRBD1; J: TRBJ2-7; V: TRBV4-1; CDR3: CASSSRTGKYEQYF; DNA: TGCGCCAGCAGCTCCCGGACAGGGAAGTACGAGCAGTACTTC
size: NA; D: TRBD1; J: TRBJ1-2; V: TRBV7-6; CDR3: CASSPKTGGGWLTF; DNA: TGTGCCAGCAGCCCAAAGACAGGGGGTGGCTGGCTCACCTTC
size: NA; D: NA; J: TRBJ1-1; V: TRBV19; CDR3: CASSIVGPLTEAFF; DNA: TGTGCCAGTAGTATCGTAGGTCCCCTCACTGAAGCTTTCTTT
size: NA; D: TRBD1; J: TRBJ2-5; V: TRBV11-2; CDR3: CASSLGVTGPQETQYF; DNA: TGTGCCAGCAGCTTAGGAGTGACAGGGCCCCAAGAGACCCAGTACTTC
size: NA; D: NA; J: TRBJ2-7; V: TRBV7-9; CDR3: CASSTHRSYEQYF; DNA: TGTGCCAGCAGCACCCACCGGAGCTACGAGCAGTACTTC
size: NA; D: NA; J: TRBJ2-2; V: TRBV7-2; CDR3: CASSLVPLAQGELFF; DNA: TGTGCCAGCAGCTTAGTCCCCCTTGCGCAGGGGGAGCTGTTTTTT
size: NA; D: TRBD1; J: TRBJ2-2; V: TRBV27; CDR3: CASRKYRGSTGELFF; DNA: TGTGCCAGCAGGAAATACAGGGGTAGCACCGGGGAGCTGTTTTTT
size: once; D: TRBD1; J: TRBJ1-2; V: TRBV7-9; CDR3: CASTRTGGRTF; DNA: TGTGCCAGCACCAGGACAGGGGGTCGTACCTTC
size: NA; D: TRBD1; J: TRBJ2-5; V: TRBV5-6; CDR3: CASSSYPGQGQETQYF; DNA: TGTGCCAGCAGCTCGTATCCGGGACAGGGACAAGAGACCCAGTACTTC
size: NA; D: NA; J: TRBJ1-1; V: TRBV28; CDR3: CASSIRRVGDTEAFF; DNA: TGTGCCAGCAGCATTAGAAGGGTGGGAGACACTGAAGCTTTCTTT
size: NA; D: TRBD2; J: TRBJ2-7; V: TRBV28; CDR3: CASSFLGLAGDEQYF; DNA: TGTGCCAGCAGTTTCCTTGGACTAGCGGGAGACGAGCAGTACTTC
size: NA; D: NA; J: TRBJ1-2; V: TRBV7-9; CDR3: CASAMAGANYGYTF; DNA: TGTGCCAGCGCAATGGCAGGAGCTAACTATGGCTACACCTTC
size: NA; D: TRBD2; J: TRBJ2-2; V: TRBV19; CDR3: CASSRRAGGGSGLFF; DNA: TGTGCCAGTAGCAGGAGGGCGGGAGGGGGCAGCGGGCTGTTTTTT
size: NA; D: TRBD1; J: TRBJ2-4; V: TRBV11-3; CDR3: CASSPKLALQGARAKNIQYF; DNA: TGTGCCAGCAGCCCAAAGCTGGCGTTGCAGGGGGCGCGAGCCAAAAACATTCAGTACTTC
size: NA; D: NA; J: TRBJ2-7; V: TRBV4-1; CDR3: CASSQDRGSSYEQYF; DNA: TGCGCCAGCAGCCAAGATAGGGGGAGTTCCTACGAGCAGTACTTC
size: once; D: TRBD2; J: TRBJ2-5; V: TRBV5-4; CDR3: CASSLTVRELSETQYF; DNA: TGTGCCAGCAGCTTGACTGTGCGGGAGTTGTCAGAGACCCAGTACTTC
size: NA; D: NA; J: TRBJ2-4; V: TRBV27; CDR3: CASRRENRGSAKNIQYF; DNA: TGTGCCAGCAGGAGGGAGAATCGGGGCTCGGCCAAAAACATTCAGTACTTC
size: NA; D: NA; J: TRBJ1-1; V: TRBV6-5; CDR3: CASSWGAEAFF; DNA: TGTGCCAGCAGTTGGGGTGCCGAAGCTTTCTTT
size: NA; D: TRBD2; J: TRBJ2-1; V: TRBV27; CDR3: CASSSRLAGPGEQFF; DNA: TGTGCCAGCAGTTCCCGACTAGCTGGTCCAGGTGAGCAGTTCTTC
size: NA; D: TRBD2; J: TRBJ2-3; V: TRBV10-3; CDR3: CAIKASGSPRVDTQYF; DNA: TGTGCCATCAAGGCTAGCGGGAGCCCCCGGGTAGATACGCAGTATTTT
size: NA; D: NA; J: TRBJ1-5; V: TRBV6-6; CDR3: CASSSGVTSNQPQHF; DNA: TGTGCCAGCAGCTCGGGGGTTACGAGCAATCAGCCCCAGCATTTT
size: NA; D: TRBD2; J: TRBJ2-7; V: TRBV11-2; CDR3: CASSLGTSATYEQYF; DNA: TGTGCCAGCAGCCTAGGGACTAGCGCCACCTACGAGCAGTACTTC
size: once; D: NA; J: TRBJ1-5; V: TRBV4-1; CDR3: CASSRTSGKNNQPQHF; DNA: TGCGCCAGCAGCCGTACATCGGGTAAGAACAATCAGCCCCAGCATTTT
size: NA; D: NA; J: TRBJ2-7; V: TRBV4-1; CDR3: CASSQDVGGSGYEQYF; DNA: TGCGCCAGCAGCCAAGATGTGGGAGGTTCGGGGTACGAGCAGTACTTC
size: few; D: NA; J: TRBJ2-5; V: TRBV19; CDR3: CASSLWTGETQYF; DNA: TGTGCCAGTAGTCTATGGACGGGAGAGACCCAGTACTTC
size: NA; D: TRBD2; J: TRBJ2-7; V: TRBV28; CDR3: CASSLRRMGGEQYF; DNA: TGTGCCAGCAGTTTACGGCGGATGGGAGGGGAGCAGTACTTC
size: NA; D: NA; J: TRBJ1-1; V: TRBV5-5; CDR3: CASSGTRSGTEAFF; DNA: TGTGCCAGCAGCGGGACAAGATCGGGCACTGAAGCTTTCTTT
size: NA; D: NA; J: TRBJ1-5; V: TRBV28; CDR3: CASSFFGIKPPQHF; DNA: TGTGCCAGCAGTTTTTTTGGTATTAAGCCGCCCCAGCATTTT
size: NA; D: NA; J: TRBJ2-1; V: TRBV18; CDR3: CASSPPGESRAANNEQFF; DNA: TGTGCCAGCTCACCACCGGGGGAAAGTCGAGCTGCCAACAATGAGCAGTTCTTC
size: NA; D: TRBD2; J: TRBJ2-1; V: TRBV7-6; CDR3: CASSLLTGGSSYNEQFF; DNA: TGTGCCAGCAGCTTATTGACGGGAGGGAGCTCCTACAATGAGCAGTTCTTC
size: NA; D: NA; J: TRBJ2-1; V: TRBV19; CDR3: CASKAGSEQFF; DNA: TGTGCCAGTAAGGCGGGCAGTGAGCAGTTCTTC
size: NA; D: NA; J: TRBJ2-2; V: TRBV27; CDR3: CASSLLRYNTGELFF; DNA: TGTGCCAGCAGTTTATTACGGTATAACACCGGGGAGCTGTTTTTT
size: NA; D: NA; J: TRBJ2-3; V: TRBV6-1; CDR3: CASVKGYSSTDTQYF; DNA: TGTGCCAGCGTGAAGGGCTATTCTAGCACAGATACGCAGTATTTT
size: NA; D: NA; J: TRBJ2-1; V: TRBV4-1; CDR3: CASSRSGATWYNEQFF; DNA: TGCGCCAGCAGCCGATCAGGGGCGACCTGGTACAATGAGCAGTTCTTC